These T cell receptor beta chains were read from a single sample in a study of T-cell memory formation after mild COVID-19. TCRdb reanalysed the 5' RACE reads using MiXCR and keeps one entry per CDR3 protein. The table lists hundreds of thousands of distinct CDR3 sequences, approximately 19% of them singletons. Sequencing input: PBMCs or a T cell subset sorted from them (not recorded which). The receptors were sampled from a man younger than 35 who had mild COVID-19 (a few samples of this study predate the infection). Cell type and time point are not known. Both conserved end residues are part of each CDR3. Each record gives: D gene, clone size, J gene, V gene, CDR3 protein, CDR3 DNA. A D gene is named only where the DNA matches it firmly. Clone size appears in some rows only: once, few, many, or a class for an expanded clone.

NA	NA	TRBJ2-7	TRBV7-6	CASSETLGNVYEQYF	TGTGCCAGCAGCGAGACGCTAGGGAACGTCTACGAGCAGTACTTC
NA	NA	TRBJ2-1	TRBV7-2	CASSPPDEQFF	TGTGCCAGCAGCCCACCTGATGAGCAGTTCTTC
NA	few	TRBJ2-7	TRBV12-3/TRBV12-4	CASSFGSVGYEQYF	TGTGCCAGCAGTTTTGGGTCGGTAGGGTACGAGCAGTACTTC
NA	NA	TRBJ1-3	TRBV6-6	CASSYTGGNTIYF	TGTGCCAGCAGTTACACAGGTGGAAACACCATATATTTT
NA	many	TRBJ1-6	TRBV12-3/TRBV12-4	CASSLAGLSPLHF	TGTGCCAGCAGTTTAGCTGGACTTTCACCCCTCCACTTT
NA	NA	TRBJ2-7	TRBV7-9	CASSLVTGHNEQYF	TGTGCCAGCAGCTTGGTAACAGGGCATAACGAGCAGTACTTC
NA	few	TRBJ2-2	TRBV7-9	CASSPEDRTGELFF	TGTGCCAGCAGCCCAGAGGACAGAACCGGGGAGCTGTTTTTT
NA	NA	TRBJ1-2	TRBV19	CASSIERRQQDFYGYTF	TGTGCCAGTAGTATAGAGAGGAGACAGCAGGACTTCTATGGCTACACCTTC
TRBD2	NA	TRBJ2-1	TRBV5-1	CASSDTSGVGEQFF	TGCGCCAGCAGCGACACTAGCGGGGTTGGCGAGCAGTTCTTC
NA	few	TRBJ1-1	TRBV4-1	CASSSRLINTEAFF	TGCGCCAGCAGCTCCAGACTGATTAACACTGAAGCTTTCTTT
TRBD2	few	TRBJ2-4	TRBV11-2	CASSLFPLGLAGGLAKNIQYF	TGTGCCAGCAGCTTATTTCCCCTCGGACTAGCGGGGGGATTAGCCAAAAACATTCAGTACTTC
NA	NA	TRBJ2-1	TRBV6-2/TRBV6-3	CATNTRRSPTYYNEQFF	TGTGCCACCAACACCCGAAGGAGCCCGACCTATTACAATGAGCAGTTCTTC
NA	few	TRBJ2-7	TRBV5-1	CASSLTGSAERSYEQYF	TGCGCCAGCAGCCTTACGGGGTCAGCGGAACGATCCTACGAGCAGTACTTC
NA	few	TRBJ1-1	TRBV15	CATSRYRNTEAFF	TGTGCCACCAGCCGCTACCGGAACACTGAAGCTTTCTTT
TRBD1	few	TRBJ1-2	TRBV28	CASSLDRATYGYTF	TGTGCCAGCAGTTTAGACAGGGCCACTTATGGCTACACCTTC
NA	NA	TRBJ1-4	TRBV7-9	CASSGDRTNEKLFF	TGTGCCAGCAGCGGCGACAGGACTAATGAAAAACTGTTTTTT
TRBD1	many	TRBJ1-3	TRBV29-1	CSAGDRAGNTIYF	TGCAGCGCCGGGGACAGGGCTGGAAACACCATATATTTT